These T cell receptor beta chains were read from a single sample in a study of CD8+ T cells in alopecia areata. The method was immunoSEQ multiplex PCR; TCRdb's version includes in-frame clones alone and lacks a portion of them. The sample consists of about 220,000 clones, about three fifths of them appearing once. The source was CD4+ T cells sorted from blood, collected at week 4, from a patient treated with tofacitinib. All receptors come from a human donor with alopecia areata. Both conserved end residues are part of each CDR3. Fields, in order: V gene, J gene, CDR3 protein.

>TRBV14|TRBJ2-7
CASSQLIPYEQYF
>TRBV29-1|TRBJ2-7
CSVDRTGDSYEQYF
>TRBV19|TRBJ1-1
CASSKPAEAFF
>TRBV7-2|TRBJ2-7
CASSLGVSGVYEQYF
>TRBV7-9|TRBJ2-7
CASSAPSGGLTYEQYF
>TRBV4-3|TRBJ2-2
CASSQEPNTGELFF
>TRBV7-2|TRBJ1-4
CASSLGGRGHEKLFF
>TRBV30|TRBJ2-5
CAWSRETYNGAQYF
>TRBV2|TRBJ1-5
CASSGSRGSNQPQHF
>TRBV30|TRBJ1-6
CAWSLGQLNSPLHF
>TRBV4-3|TRBJ2-7
CASSQDHRNYEQYF
>TRBV2|TRBJ2-7
CASSNTYEQYF
>TRBV6-5|TRBJ2-3
CASSYGLRDTQYF
>TRBV11-2|TRBJ1-4
CASSLGVLGEKLFF
>TRBV30|TRBJ1-2
CAWASDRGVGYTF
>TRBV7-2|TRBJ2-3
CASSLGTGRSGDTQYF
>TRBV30|TRBJ1-2
CAWKGSYGYTF
>TRBV29-1|TRBJ2-2
CSVSITGELFF
>TRBV29-1|TRBJ2-7
CSVIVRSYEQYF
>TRBV4-3|TRBJ2-1
CASSQESYSGGEQFF
>TRBV27|TRBJ1-6
CASRRQGPSYNSPLHF
>TRBV2|TRBJ1-1
CASSERDWNEAFF
>TRBV7-9|TRBJ2-4
CASSDKNIQYF
>TRBV18|TRBJ2-2
CASPLSADRTGELFF
>TRBV7-2|TRBJ2-7
CASSLVGGGQSSYEQYF
>TRBV9|TRBJ1-6
CASSETGTSNSPLHF
>TRBV2|TRBJ2-3
CASTGLAGDTQYF
>TRBV5-1|TRBJ1-4
CASSLQLGEKLFF
>TRBV30|TRBJ1-2
CAWSGGGGYTF
>TRBV15|TRBJ1-2
CATSRTVQGPNGYTF
>TRBV2|TRBJ1-1
CASTGDRREAEAFF
>TRBV5-6|TRBJ2-6
CASSDPGQGASGANVLTF
>TRBV13|TRBJ2-7
CASSPSRDNPYEQYF
>TRBV27|TRBJ2-6
CATSRSSGANVLTF
>TRBV6-5|TRBJ2-3
CASSYSRGTDTQYF
>TRBV6-5|TRBJ1-2
CASSYRQGTGGYTF
>TRBV29-1|TRBJ2-5
CSVVVQTKTQYF
>TRBV29-1|TRBJ1-1
CSERQGTNTEAFF
>TRBV29-1|TRBJ1-1
CSGDQGHTEAFF
>TRBV5-1|TRBJ2-1
CASSPTGGLEQFF
>TRBV6-5|TRBJ1-3
CASRNGNTIYF
>TRBV7-9|TRBJ1-1
CASSPSRF
>TRBV29-1|TRBJ2-5
CSVEGHRGVKTQYF
>TRBV14|TRBJ1-2
CASSQDRTGYTF
>TRBV29-1|TRBJ1-2
CSVEGREYGYTF
>TRBV7-2|TRBJ2-2
CASSLGLRQNTGELFF
>TRBV4-3|TRBJ2-3
CASSQGGTSGGSQYF
>TRBV29-1|TRBJ2-7
CSANFFGQGMDYEQYF
>TRBV27|TRBJ2-7
CASRPGQVSYEQYF
>TRBV5-1|TRBJ1-2
CASSLAGGPPGYGYTF